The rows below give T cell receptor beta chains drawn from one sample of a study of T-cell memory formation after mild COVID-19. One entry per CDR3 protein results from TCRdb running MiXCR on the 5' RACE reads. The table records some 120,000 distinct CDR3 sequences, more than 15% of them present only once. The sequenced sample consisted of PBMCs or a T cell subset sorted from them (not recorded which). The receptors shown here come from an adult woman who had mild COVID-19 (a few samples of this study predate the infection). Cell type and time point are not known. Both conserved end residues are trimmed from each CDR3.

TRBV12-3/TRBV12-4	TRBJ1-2	ASSRTGDRLGYGYT
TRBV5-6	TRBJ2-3	ASIAVRGRGPDTQY
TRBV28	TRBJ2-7	ASRGQGAYEQY
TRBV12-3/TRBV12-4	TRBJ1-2	ASSSRGGNYGYT
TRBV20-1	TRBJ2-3	SARVGGRVADTQY
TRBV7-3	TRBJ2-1	ASSLRDGYNEQF
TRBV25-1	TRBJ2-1	ASKSGLAGLQF
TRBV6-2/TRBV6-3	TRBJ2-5	ASSYGVRETQY
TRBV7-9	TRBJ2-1	ASSPWREGRYNEQF
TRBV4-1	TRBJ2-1	ASSQDLRGGFHEQF
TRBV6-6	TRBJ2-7	ASSPPRTGIASTYEQY
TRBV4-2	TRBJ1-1	ASSQGQTEAF
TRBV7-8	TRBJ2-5	ASSSQRGASETQY
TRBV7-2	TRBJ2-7	ASSSDRQTPGYEQY
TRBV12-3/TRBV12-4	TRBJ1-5	ASSLAGGGQPQH
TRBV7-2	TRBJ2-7	ASGLAPTKPHEQY
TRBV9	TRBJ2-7	ASSVEGQTYEQY
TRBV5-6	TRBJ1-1	ASSLGPTEAF
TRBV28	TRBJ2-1	ASTDSNEQF
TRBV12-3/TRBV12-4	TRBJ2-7	ASSPPERGSSYEQY
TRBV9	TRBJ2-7	ASSVADSYEQY
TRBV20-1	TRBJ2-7	SAPTRFLGEQY
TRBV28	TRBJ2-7	ASSPQGLQGAGEQY
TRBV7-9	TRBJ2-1	ASSTEETLHNEQF
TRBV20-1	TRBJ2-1	SADRGGGLSEQF
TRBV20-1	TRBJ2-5	SARFGERRTQY
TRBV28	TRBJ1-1	ASQEGISEAF
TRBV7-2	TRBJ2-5	ASTSLLGMETQY
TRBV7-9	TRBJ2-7	ASSYGGGAYEQY
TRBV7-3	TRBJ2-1	ASSSSRGHEQF
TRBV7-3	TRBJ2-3	ASSLSWGTTDTQY
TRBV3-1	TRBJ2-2	ASTAGTNTGELF
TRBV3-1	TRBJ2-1	ASSQDPTGGNEQF
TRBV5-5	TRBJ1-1	ASNEYRVTSTEAF
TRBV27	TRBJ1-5	ASSFVGQPQH
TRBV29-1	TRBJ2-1	SVYRERQGYNEQF
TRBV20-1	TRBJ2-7	SARTSGKSYEQY
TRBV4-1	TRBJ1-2	ASSQDRFGYT
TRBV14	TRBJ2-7	ASSQDGLAGLSSYEQY
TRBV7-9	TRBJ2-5	ASSLGIQGALQETQY
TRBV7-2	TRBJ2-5	ASSLAGTETQY
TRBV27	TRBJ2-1	ATRGGSYNEQF
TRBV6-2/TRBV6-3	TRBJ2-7	ASSYPTPGLTSYEQY
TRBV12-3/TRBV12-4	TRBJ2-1	ASSWGQGWNEQF
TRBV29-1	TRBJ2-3	SVEGLAGADTQY
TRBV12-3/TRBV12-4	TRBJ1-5	ASSQSGTGDQPQH
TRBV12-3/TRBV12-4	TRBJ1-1	ASSNPSRTGFTEAF
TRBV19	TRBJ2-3	ASTGGKFTDTQY
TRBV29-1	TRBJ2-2	SAQGLPGELF
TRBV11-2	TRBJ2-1	ASSAKGIEQF